These T cell receptor beta chains were read from a single sample in a study of cytomegalovirus exposure and HLA in healthy donors. TCRdb keeps only in-frame clones here, not all; method: immunoSEQ multiplex PCR. The sample consists of about 190,000 clones, roughly 86% of them appearing once. The sequenced sample consisted of PBMCs. These receptors all stem from a man aged 40-55 years in good health and CMV-seropositive. Both conserved end residues are part of each CDR3. D genes are given only for firm matches. Rows may omit the clone size; those that give it use once, few, many or a size class.

D | J | size | V | CDR3 | DNA
TRBD1 | TRBJ1-1 | NA | TRBV18 | CASSPSRGTGTEAFF | TGTGCCAGCTCACCCTCCAGGGGGACGGGCACTGAAGCTTTCTTT
TRBD2 | TRBJ2-3 | NA | TRBV10-2 | CASMRVAGVTDTQYF | TGCGCCAGCATGAGGGTAGCGGGTGTGACAGATACGCAGTATTTT
NA | TRBJ1-4 | NA | TRBV27 | CASSPTVATNEKLFF | TGTGCCAGCAGTCCGACAGTGGCAACTAATGAAAAACTGTTTTTT
TRBD2 | TRBJ2-5 | once | TRBV11-2 | CASSLERGAWETQYF | TGTGCCAGCAGCTTAGAGCGGGGGGCCTGGGAGACCCAGTACTTC
TRBD1 | TRBJ2-1 | NA | TRBV13 | CASSRDRGYNEQFF | TGTGCCAGCAGCCGGGACAGGGGGTATAATGAGCAGTTCTTC
NA | TRBJ1-2 | NA | TRBV15 | CATRGGALYGYTF | TGTGCCACCAGAGGGGGGGCCCTCTATGGCTACACCTTC
TRBD2 | TRBJ2-1 | NA | TRBV6-5 | CASSYSSGRGNEQFF | TGTGCCAGCAGTTACTCATCGGGGAGGGGCAATGAGCAGTTCTTC
NA | TRBJ1-1 | NA | TRBV28 | CASLWGGTNMNTEAFF | TGTGCCTCCCTTTGGGGGGGGACTAATATGAACACTGAAGCTTTCTTT
TRBD2 | TRBJ2-2 | NA | TRBV7-9 | CASSSEEAGGTGELFF | TGTGCCAGCAGCTCAGAGGAGGCGGGGGGCACCGGGGAGCTGTTTTTT
NA | TRBJ2-7 | NA | TRBV6-5 | CASFFKQKAAYEQYF | TGTGCCAGTTTTTTCAAGCAGAAGGCGGCATACGAGCAGTACTTC
NA | TRBJ1-1 | once | TRBV27 | CASSLQGTPEAFF | TGTGCCAGCAGTCTCCAGGGAACCCCTGAAGCTTTCTTT
NA | TRBJ2-7 | NA | TRBV30 | CAWSVKTMGQYF | TGTGCCTGGAGTGTAAAGACAATGGGGCAGTACTTC
NA | TRBJ1-1 | NA | TRBV5-1 | CASSLGRNTEAFF | TGCGCCAGCAGCTTAGGGAGGAACACTGAAGCTTTCTTT
NA | TRBJ1-6 | NA | TRBV5-1 | CASSLGQYDSPLHF | TGCGCCAGCAGTTTAGGACAGTACGATTCACCCCTCCACTTT
NA | TRBJ2-1 | NA | TRBV28 | CASKTSGSGYNEQFF | TGTGCCAGCAAGACAAGCGGGTCGGGCTACAATGAGCAGTTCTTC
NA | TRBJ2-7 | NA | TRBV28 | CASSPAGSPYEQYF | TGTGCCAGCAGTCCCGCCGGGAGCCCCTACGAGCAGTACTTC
NA | TRBJ2-7 | NA | TRBV7-8 | CASSSPDFYEQYF | TGTGCCAGCAGCTCCCCGGACTTCTACGAGCAGTACTTC
NA | TRBJ1-5 | few | TRBV5-1 | CASSLGQGGQPQHF | TGCGCCAGCAGCTTGGGGCAGGGCGGACAGCCCCAGCATTTT
TRBD2 | TRBJ2-1 | once | TRBV4-3 | CASSQGGLALSSYNEQFF | TGCGCCAGCAGCCAAGGGGGACTAGCGTTGAGCTCCTACAATGAGCAGTTCTTC
TRBD2 | TRBJ2-7 | NA | TRBV28 | CASTKWVSGSQRSYEQYF | TGTGCCAGCACCAAATGGGTTAGCGGGAGTCAGCGCTCCTACGAGCAGTACTTC
TRBD1 | TRBJ2-7 | once | TRBV27 | CASSISGTGYSYEQYF | TGTGCCAGCAGTATTTCCGGGACAGGGTACTCCTACGAGCAGTACTTC
TRBD2 | TRBJ2-5 | NA | TRBV5-1 | CASSQGLAGGLETQYF | TGCGCCAGCAGCCAAGGACTAGCGGGGGGACTGGAGACCCAGTACTTC
TRBD2 | TRBJ2-1 | NA | TRBV9 | CASSVGSGGYNEQFF | TGTGCCAGCAGCGTAGGATCGGGGGGTTACAATGAGCAGTTCTTC
TRBD1 | TRBJ2-7 | NA | TRBV5-1 | CASSLEGGRYEQYF | TGCGCCAGCAGCTTGGAAGGGGGCAGGTACGAGCAGTACTTC
TRBD1 | TRBJ2-2 | NA | TRBV7-7 | CASSKADRNQYETGELFF | TGTGCCAGCAGCAAAGCGGACAGGAACCAATACGAGACCGGGGAGCTGTTTTTT
TRBD1 | TRBJ2-2 | NA | TRBV4-2 | CASSQGGQWLTGELFF | TGTGCCAGCAGCCAAGGGGGACAGTGGCTCACCGGGGAGCTGTTTTTT
TRBD1 | TRBJ2-3 | NA | TRBV7-9 | CASSLAWDSRTDTQYF | TGTGCCAGCAGCTTAGCCTGGGACAGCCGCACAGATACGCAGTATTTT
NA | TRBJ2-1 | NA | TRBV10-3 | CAISISGSGEQFF | TGTGCCATCAGTATTAGCGGCTCGGGTGAGCAGTTCTTC
TRBD2 | TRBJ2-3 | once | TRBV5-5 | CASSLGTSGRADTQYF | TGTGCCAGCAGCCTAGGGACTTCAGGGAGGGCAGATACGCAGTATTTT